This passage covers 2 T cell receptor beta chains from one sample sequenced in a study of blood T cell repertoires in COVID-19. Profiling relied on immunoSEQ multiplex PCR, and the TCRdb table lists in-frame clones only, not all of them. The table records a few hundred thousand clones, around 88% of them present only once. Sequences were obtained from PBMCs or T cells enriched from blood (not recorded which). Receptors were obtained from a man aged 40-49 years who had recovered from COVID-19.

This clone was observed a single time. The rearrangement joins TRBV19 to TRBJ2-2; 9 bases match TRBD1. V trimming: 10 bases; J trimming: 0 bases; junction bases outside the gene matches: 3. There are 14 residues in the CDR3. In germline, CDR1 is LNHDA, CDR2 SQIVND (reference sequence). The CDR3 DNA sequence: TGTGCCACGGGACAGGGATCGAACACCGGGGAGCTGTTTTTT. Its protein product is CATGQGSNTGELFF.

This chain uses TRBV7-8 with TRBJ1-4, with D maybe TRBD1 (6 bases). From germline, CDR1 is SGHVS and CDR2 FQNEAQ. V was shortened by 2 bases and J by 5 bases, with 15 bases between the two germline ends. The CDR3 spans 16 residues. CDR3 sequence: CASSLRSGRGNEKLFF. The CDR3 nucleotides read TGTGCCAGCAGCTTAAGATCTGGCAGGGGAAATGAAAAACTGTTTTTT.